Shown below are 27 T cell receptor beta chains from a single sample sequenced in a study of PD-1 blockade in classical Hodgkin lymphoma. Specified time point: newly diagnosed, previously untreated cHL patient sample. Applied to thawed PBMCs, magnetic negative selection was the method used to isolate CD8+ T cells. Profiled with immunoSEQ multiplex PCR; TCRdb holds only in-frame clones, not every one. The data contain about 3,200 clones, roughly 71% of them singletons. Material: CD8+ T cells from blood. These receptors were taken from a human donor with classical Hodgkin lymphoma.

Here the CDR3 DNA reads TGTGCCAGCAGCTTCCCCCGGGAGTCCTACGAGCAGTACTTC. This sequence encodes CASSFPRESYEQYF. V is TRBV5-4 and J is TRBJ2-7; D may be TRBD2 (6 bases). Per germline, CDR1 SGHNT and CDR2 YYREEE (reference sequence). V was trimmed by 2 bases and J by 1 base, leaving 10 bases between them. The CDR3 spans 14 residues.

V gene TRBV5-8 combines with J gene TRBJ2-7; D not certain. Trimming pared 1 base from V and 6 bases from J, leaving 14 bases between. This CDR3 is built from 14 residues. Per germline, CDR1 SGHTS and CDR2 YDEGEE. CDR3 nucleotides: TGTGCCAGCAGCTTGCCGTTGGGTATGGGCGAGCAGTACTTC. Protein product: CASSLPLGMGEQYF.

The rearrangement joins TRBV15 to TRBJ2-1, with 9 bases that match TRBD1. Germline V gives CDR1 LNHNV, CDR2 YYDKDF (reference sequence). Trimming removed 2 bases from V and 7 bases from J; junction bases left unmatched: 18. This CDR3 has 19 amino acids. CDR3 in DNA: TGTGCCACCAGCAGAAACCCCCCTCTTGGCGGGGACAGGGTTAATGAGCAGTTCTTC. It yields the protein CATSRNPPLGGDRVNEQFF. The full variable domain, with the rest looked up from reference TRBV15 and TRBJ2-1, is DAMVIQNPRYQVTQFGKPVTLSCSQTLNHNVMYWYQQKSSQAPKLLFHYYDKDFNNEADTPDNFQSRRPNTSFCFLDIRSPGLGDTAMYLCATSRNPPLGGDRVNEQFFGPGTRLTVL.

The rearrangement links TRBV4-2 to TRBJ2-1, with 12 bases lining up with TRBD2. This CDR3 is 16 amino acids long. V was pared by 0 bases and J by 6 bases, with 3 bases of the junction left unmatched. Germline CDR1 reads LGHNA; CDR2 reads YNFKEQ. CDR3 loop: CASSQDTTSGSNEQFF. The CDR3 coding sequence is TGTGCCAGCAGCCAAGATACGACTAGCGGGAGCAATGAGCAGTTCTTC.

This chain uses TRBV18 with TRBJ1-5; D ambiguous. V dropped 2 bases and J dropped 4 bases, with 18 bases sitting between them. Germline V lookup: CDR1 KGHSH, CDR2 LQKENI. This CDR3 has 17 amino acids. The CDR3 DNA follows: TGTGCCAGCTCACCAGAGCCGTTCTCGGGGATAAATCAGCCCCAGCATTTT. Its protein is CASSPEPFSGINQPQHF.

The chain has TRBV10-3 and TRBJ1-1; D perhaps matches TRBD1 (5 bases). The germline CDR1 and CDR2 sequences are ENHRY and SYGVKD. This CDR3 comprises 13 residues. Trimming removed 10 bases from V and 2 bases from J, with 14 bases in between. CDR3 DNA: TGTGCCACCGGAGGGGAAATAAACACTGAAGCTTTCTTT. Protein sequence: CATGGEINTEAFF.

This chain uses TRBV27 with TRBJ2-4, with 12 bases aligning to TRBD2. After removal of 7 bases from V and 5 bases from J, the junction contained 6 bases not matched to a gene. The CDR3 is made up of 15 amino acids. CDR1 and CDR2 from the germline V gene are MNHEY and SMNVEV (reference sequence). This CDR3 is CASTSGLAGENIQYF. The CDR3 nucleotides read TGTGCCAGCACCTCGGGACTAGCGGGTGAAAACATTCAGTACTTC.

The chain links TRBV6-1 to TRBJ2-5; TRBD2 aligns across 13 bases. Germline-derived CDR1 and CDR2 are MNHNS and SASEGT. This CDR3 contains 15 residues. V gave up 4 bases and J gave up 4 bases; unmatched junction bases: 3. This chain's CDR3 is CASSGLAGGGETQYF. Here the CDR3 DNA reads TGTGCCAGCAGTGGACTAGCGGGAGGAGGAGAGACCCAGTACTTC.

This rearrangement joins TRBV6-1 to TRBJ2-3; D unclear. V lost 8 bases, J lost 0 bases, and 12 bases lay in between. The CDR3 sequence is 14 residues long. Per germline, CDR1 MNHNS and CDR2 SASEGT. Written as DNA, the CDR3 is TGTGCCAGCGGCGCCTTGGACAGCACAGATACGCAGTATTTT. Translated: CASGALDSTDTQYF.

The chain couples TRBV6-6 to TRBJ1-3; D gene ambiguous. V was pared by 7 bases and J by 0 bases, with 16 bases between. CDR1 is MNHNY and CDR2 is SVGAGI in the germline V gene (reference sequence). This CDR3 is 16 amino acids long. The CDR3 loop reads CASILWSGDSGNTIYF. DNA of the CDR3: TGTGCCAGCATCCTCTGGTCAGGCGACTCTGGAAACACCATATATTTT.

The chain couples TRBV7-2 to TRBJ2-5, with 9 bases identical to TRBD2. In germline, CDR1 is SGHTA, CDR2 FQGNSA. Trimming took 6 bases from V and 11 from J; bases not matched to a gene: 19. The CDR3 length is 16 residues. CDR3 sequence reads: CASSLAPGLADFGQYF. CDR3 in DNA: TGTGCCAGCAGTCTTGCACCGGGACTAGCCGATTTCGGGCAGTACTTC.

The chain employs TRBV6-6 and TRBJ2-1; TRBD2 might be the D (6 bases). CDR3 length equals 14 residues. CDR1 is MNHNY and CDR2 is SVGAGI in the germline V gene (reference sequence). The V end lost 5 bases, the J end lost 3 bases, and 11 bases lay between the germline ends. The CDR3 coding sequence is TGTGCCAGCAGTAGATCGGGAGTCTACAATGAGCAGTTCTTC. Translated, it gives CASSRSGVYNEQFF.

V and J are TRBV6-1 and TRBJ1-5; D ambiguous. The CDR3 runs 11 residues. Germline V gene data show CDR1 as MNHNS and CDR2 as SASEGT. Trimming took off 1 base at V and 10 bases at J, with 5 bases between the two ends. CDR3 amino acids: CASSEGGPQHF. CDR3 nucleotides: TGTGCCAGCAGTGAAGGGGGACCCCAGCATTTT.

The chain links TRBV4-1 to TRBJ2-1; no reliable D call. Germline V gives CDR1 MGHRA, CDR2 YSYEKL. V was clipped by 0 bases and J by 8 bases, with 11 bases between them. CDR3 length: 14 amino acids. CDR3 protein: CASSQEALVYEQFF. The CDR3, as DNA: TGCGCCAGCAGCCAAGAAGCTCTAGTCTATGAGCAGTTCTTC.

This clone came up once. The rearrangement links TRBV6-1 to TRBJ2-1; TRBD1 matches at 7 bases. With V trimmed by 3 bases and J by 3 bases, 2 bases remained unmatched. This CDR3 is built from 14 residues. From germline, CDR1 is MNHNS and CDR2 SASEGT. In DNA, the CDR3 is TGTGCCAGCAGTGACCAGGGGGACTACAATGAGCAGTTCTTC. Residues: CASSDQGDYNEQFF.

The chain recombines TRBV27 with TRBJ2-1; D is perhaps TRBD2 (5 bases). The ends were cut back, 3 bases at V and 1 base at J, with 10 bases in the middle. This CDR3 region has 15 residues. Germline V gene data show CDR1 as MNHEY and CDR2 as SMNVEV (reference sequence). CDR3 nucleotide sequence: TGTGCCAGCAGTTTGGAGGACGCATCCTACAATGAGCAGTTCTTC. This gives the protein CASSLEDASYNEQFF.

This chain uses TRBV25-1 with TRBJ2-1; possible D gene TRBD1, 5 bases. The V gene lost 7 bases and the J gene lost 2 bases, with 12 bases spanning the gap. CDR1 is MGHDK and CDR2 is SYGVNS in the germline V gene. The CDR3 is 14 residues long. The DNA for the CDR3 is TGTGCCAGCAACCCCGCAGGGCCCTACAATGAGCAGTTCTTC. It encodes CASNPAGPYNEQFF.

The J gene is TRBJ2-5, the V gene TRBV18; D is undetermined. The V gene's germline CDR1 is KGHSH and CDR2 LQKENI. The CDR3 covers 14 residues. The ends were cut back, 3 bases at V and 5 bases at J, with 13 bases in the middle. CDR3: CASSPEISDETQYF. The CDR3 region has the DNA TGTGCCAGCTCACCCGAGATAAGCGACGAGACCCAGTACTTC.

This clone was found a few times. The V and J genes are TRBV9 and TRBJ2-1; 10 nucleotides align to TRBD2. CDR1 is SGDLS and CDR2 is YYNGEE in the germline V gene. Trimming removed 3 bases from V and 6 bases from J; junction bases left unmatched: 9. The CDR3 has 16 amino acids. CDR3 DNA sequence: TGTGCCAGCAGCGCCTATCTAGCGGGAGATTTCAATGAGCAGTTCTTC. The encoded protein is CASSAYLAGDFNEQFF.

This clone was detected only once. The CDR3 here is CASSARDRVTDTQYF. In DNA form, the CDR3 reads TGTGCCAGCAGCGCCCGGGACAGAGTCACAGATACGCAGTATTTT. The rearrangement uses TRBV9 and TRBJ2-3; 7 bases align to TRBD1. Germline V gene sequence: CDR1 SGDLS, CDR2 YYNGEE. J lost 2 bases, V lost 3 bases, and 6 bases had no gene match. The CDR3 extends over 15 amino acids.

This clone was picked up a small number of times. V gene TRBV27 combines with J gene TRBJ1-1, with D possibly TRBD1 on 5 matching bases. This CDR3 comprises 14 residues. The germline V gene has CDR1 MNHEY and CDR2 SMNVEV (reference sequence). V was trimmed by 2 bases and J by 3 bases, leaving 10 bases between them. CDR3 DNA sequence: TGTGCCAGCAGTTTAGTGGGGGGGGACACTGAAGCTTTCTTT. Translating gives CASSLVGGDTEAFF.

The CDR3 is CASSLGASGRSEQFF. The DNA for the CDR3 is TGTGCCAGCAGCTTAGGTGCTAGCGGGAGGAGTGAGCAGTTCTTC. This chain connects TRBV7-9 to TRBJ2-1; the match to TRBD2 covers 11 bases. CDR1 and CDR2 from the germline V gene are SEHNR and FQNEAQ (reference sequence). The junction had 5 bases not matched to a gene; V was cut back by 1 base and J by 9 bases. This CDR3 comprises 15 residues.

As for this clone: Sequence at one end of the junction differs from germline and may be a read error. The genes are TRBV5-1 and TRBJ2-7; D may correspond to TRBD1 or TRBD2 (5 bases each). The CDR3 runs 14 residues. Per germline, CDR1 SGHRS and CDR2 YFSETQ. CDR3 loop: CASSLAGSIYEQYF. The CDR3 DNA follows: TGCGCCAGTAGCTTGGCAGGGAGTATCTACGAGCAGTACTTC.

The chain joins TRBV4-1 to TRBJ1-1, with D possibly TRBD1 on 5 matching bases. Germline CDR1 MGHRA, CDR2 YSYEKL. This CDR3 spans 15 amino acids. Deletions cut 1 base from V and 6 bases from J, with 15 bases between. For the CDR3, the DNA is TGCGCCAGCAGCCAAGGTTCCAGGGAAGGCTCTGAAGCTTTCTTT. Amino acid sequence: CASSQGSREGSEAFF.

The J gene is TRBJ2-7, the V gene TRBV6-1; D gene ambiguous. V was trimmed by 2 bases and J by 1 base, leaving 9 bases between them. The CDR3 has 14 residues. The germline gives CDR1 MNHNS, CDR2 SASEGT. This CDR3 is CASSEKGESYEQYF. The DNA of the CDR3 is TGTGCCAGCAGTGAAAAGGGTGAATCCTACGAGCAGTACTTC.

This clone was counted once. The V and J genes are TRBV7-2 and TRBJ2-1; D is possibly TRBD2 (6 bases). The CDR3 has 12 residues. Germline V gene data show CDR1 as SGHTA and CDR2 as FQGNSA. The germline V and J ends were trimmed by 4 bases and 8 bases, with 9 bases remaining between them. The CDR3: CASSSLADEQFF. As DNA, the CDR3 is TGTGCCAGCAGCTCCTTAGCGGATGAGCAGTTCTTC. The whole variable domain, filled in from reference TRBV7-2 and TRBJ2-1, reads GAGVSQSPSNKVTEKGKDVELRCDPISGHTALYWYRQSLGQGLEFLIYFQGNSAPDKSGLPSDRFSAERTGGSVSTLTIQRTQQEDSAVYLCASSSLADEQFFGPGTRLTVL.

The CDR3 coding sequence is TGTGCCAGCAGCGCCCTAGCGGGAGGGGTGCCAAGTGCAGATACGCAGTATTTT. Its protein is CASSALAGGVPSADTQYF. This chain connects TRBV7-3 to TRBJ2-3, with TRBD2 matching 12 bases. There are 18 residues in the CDR3. CDR1 is SGHTA and CDR2 is FQGTGA in the germline V gene. Unmatched junction bases numbered 13, after V lost 5 bases and J lost 4 bases.